The TCR beta chain under discussion was sequenced for a study of beta chain features in type 1 diabetes. Overall study: Healthy donors resembled patients in age, gender and cell yields. Overall study findings and caveats: Among type 1 diabetes patients, VDJ junctions had fewer insertions and more deletions.

This clone came up a few times. The antigen remains unidentified. Expressed TCRB transcripts were sequenced, since all the RNA that had been isolated was reverse transcribed. The table came from immunoSEQ multiplex PCR; TCRdb's copy has only in-frame clones and leaves some out. The profile covers just over 150,000 clones, with 11% appearing a single time and approximately 2% taken by the ten largest. CD45RO/CCR7/CD25/CD127/CD95/CD27 sorting isolated CD4+ naive, central memory, regulatory and stem cell-like memory cells. Trimming took 4 bases from V and 0 from J, leaving 10 bases between them. In germline, CDR1 is ENHRY, CDR2 SYGVKD. This CDR3 contains 14 residues.

The source is a man aged 18 to 29 in good health. The gene calls are TRBV10-3 and TRBJ2-7; D possibly corresponds to TRBD1 (6 bases). The sample was central memory CD4+ T cells from blood. CDR3: CAISGTANSYEQYF. In DNA, the CDR3 is TGTGCCATCAGTGGGACAGCTAACTCCTACGAGCAGTACTTC.